This record looks at one TCR beta chain sequence and its context. Ten or more counts support this clonotype. Its antigen target is currently unknown. No clone much larger than this one lies a single base away; base qualities are absent. The data belong to a study (dated by TCRdb to 2013 to 2016). Study-wide context: The study examined whether tumor-infiltrating Tregs in breast cancer are drawn from blood Tregs or arise in situ by conversion from other CD4+ T cell subsets. Results and caveats for the whole study, not just this receptor: Tumor memory CD4+ T cell TCR gene usage clustered with blood and lymph node memory CD4+ cells and lymph node naive CD4+ cells. The larger-cohort validation was restricted to a single TCR beta V-J rearrangement rather than whole repertoires. The greatest overlap of tumor-infiltrating Treg TCR alpha and beta sequences was observed with tumor naive CD4+ T cells, followed by blood naive CD4+ T cells.

The germline V gene encodes CDR1 DFQATT and CDR2 SNEGSKA (reference sequence). The CDR3 contains 14 residues, cysteine and phenylalanine counted. Only the CDR3 DNA stays, 42 bases, in frame from base 1. Relative to germline, V is missing 3 bases and J is missing 4 bases, with 7 bases of the junction outside any gene match. The Miltenyi Naive CD4+ T Cell Isolation kit was used to purify naive CD4+ T cells, and CD25 microbeads were used to remove Tregs. Tregs, naive and memory CD4+ T cells from tumor, blood and ipsilateral draining lymph nodes of a few breast cancer patients underwent full-length TCR alpha and beta sequencing. Ficoll density gradient centrifugation was used to isolate mononuclear cells from either lymph nodes or about 49 ml of peripheral blood. A purity exceeding 90% was confirmed by FACS for the sorted cell populations. Amplification of full-length TCR variable regions was done by 5' RACE PCR using constant-region reverse primers, and this step was followed by semi-nested PCR with Nested Universal Primer A. The ReliaPrep RNA Cell Miniprep System was used to extract total RNA, which was then reverse transcribed into 5'RACE-ready cDNA with the SMARTer RACE 5'/3' Kit. Multiplex adaptors were used to barcode the full-length TCR alpha and beta libraries, which were then sequenced on an Illumina MiSeq. In the paper's pipeline: Sequencing data were pooled across the five patients for each of nine subset-tissue groups and compared by unsupervised clustering of TCR gene usage. The Morisita-Horn index was used to calculate repertoire similarity, with shared sequences weighted by how much each contributed to each repertoire. TCRdb redid the processing of the public reads, applying fastp at Q25 and MiXCR, and retained in-frame beta chains. Rows are unified per CDR3 protein, each entry keeping the most common DNA and genes. The V and J calls were determined by TCRdb, not by the authors. The sample contains about 54,000 distinct CDR3 sequences, about 15% of them found a single time. Jointly, the top ten make up under 2.5% of the sample.

Sequencing was performed on naive CD4+ T cells sorted from blood. The cell subset or site label for this specimen denotes: naive CD4+ T cells, CD4+CD45RA+CD25-. The source of this sequence is a female donor with breast cancer. This sequence uses TRBV20-1 and TRBJ1-1, with 8 bases matching TRBD1. CDR3 loop: CSASQGAQATEAFF. The DNA reads TGCAGTGCTAGTCAGGGGGCGCAGGCCACTGAAGCTTTCTTT.